Shown below are 18 T cell receptor beta chains from a single sample sequenced in a study of beta chain features in type 1 diabetes. The whole isolated RNA underwent reverse transcription, so sequencing captured expressed TCRB transcripts. Generated by immunoSEQ multiplex PCR, the TCRdb table keeps only in-frame clones and is missing some. Of 300,000 to 400,000 clones in the sample, roughly 12% were seen once. The sample was naive CD4+ T cells from blood. The receptor source for this set is a young man in good health.

This clone has a handful of counts. V is TRBV19 and J is TRBJ1-1; D is uncertain. CDR1 is LNHDA and CDR2 is SQIVND in the germline V gene (reference sequence). Trimming took 0 bases from V and 2 from J, leaving 4 bases between them. The CDR3 runs 13 residues. CDR3 coding DNA: TGTGCCAGTAGTATAGACAGTAACACTGAAGCTTTCTTT. It codes for CASSIDSNTEAFF.

V usage is TRBV19 and J usage is TRBJ2-7, with 7 positions matching TRBD1. V lost 5 bases and J lost 2; bases outside the gene matches: 6. The germline V gene has CDR1 LNHDA and CDR2 SQIVND (reference sequence). The CDR3 length is 14 residues. CDR3 protein: CASSVRQGTYEQYF. The CDR3 DNA sequence: TGTGCCAGTAGTGTCAGACAGGGCACCTACGAGCAGTACTTC.

The chain employs TRBV5-1 and TRBJ1-1, with 8 bases identical to TRBD1. V dropped 2 bases and J dropped 5; count of bases not matched to a gene: 8. Germline CDR1 and CDR2: SGHRS and YFSETQ. This CDR3 comprises 15 residues. The CDR3 coding sequence is TGCGCCAGCAGCTTCCCCGGGACAGGAGGGACTGAAGCTTTCTTT. As protein: CASSFPGTGGTEAFF. The whole variable domain, filled in from reference TRBV5-1 and TRBJ1-1, reads KAGVTQTPRYLIKTRGQQVTLSCSPISGHRSVSWYQQTPGQGLQFLFEYFSETQRNKGNFPGRFSGRQFSNSRSEMNVSTLELGDSALYLCASSFPGTGGTEAFFGQGTRLTVV.

The chain carries TRBV4-2 and TRBJ2-5; 11 nucleotides align to TRBD2. In germline, CDR1 is LGHNA, CDR2 YNFKEQ. The CDR3 is 17 residues long. After removal of 3 bases from V and 1 base from J, the junction contained 7 bases not matched to a gene. CDR3 in amino acids: CASSQGVAGGIQETQYF. The CDR3 bases are TGTGCCAGCAGCCAGGGTGTAGCGGGAGGGATCCAAGAGACCCAGTACTTC.

This clone showed up just a few times. The V and J genes are TRBV19 and TRBJ2-1; TRBD2 might be the D (6 bases). The CDR3 has 15 residues. The V end was cut by 4 bases, the J end by 5 bases, with 15 bases between. From germline, CDR1 is LNHDA and CDR2 SQIVND (reference sequence). DNA for the CDR3: TGTGCCAGTAGTAGGCGGGATGGGAGAGACAATGAGCAGTTCTTC. As protein: CASSRRDGRDNEQFF.

The rearrangement links TRBV5-6 to TRBJ2-5; 7 bases are a match to TRBD1. The CDR3 loop spans 15 amino acids. The junction had 9 bases not matched to a gene; V was cut back by 2 bases and J by 5 bases. Germline V lookup: CDR1 SGHDT, CDR2 YYEEEE. The CDR3 region is CASSFRDSRGETQYF. Written as DNA, the CDR3 is TGTGCCAGCAGCTTCCGGGACAGCAGGGGGGAGACCCAGTACTTC. Variable domain in full (rest from reference TRBV5-6 and TRBJ2-5): DAGVTQSPTHLIKTRGQQVTLRCSPKSGHDTVSWYQQALGQGPQFIFQYYEEEERQRGNFPDRFSGHQFPNYSSELNVNALLLGDSALYLCASSFRDSRGETQYFGPGTRLLVL.

This clone was detected a few times. The CDR3 DNA reads as TGTGCCAGCACTTTCGGCACAGATACGCAGTATTTT. Translated, it gives CASTFGTDTQYF. The chain combines TRBV6-6 with TRBJ2-3; D ambiguous. The V gene lost 7 bases and the J gene lost 1 base, with 6 bases spanning the gap. Germline V gives CDR1 MNHNY, CDR2 SVGAGI (reference sequence). This CDR3 region has 12 residues.

This clone turned up a few times. The V call is TRBV14, the J call TRBJ1-1, with D unresolved. The germline V gene encodes CDR1 SGHDN and CDR2 FVKESK. Trimming removed 0 bases at V and 7 bases at J, with 15 bases between. The CDR3 totals 15 residues. CDR3 nucleotide sequence: TGTGCCAGCAGCCAAGAGGGAGAAAGGCCCTTTGAAGCTTTCTTT. This gives the protein CASSQEGERPFEAFF. The full variable domain, its missing parts supplied by reference TRBV14 and TRBJ1-1, is EAGVTQFPSHSVIEKGQTVTLRCDPISGHDNLYWYRRVMGKEIKFLLHFVKESKQDESGMPNNRFLAERTGGTYSTLKVQPAELEDSGVYFCASSQEGERPFEAFFGQGTRLTVV.

This clone came up a few times. This chain connects TRBV11-2 to TRBJ1-1, with D possibly being TRBD1 (6 bases). CDR1 is SGHAT and CDR2 is FQNNGV in the germline V gene. With 4 bases removed from V and 12 bases from J, the gap between germline ends came to 18 bases. The CDR3 has 13 residues. This CDR3 is CASSSLRQVGTFF. In DNA form, the CDR3 reads TGTGCCAGCAGCTCGCTTCGACAGGTTGGGACTTTCTTT. The full variable domain, with the rest looked up from reference TRBV11-2 and TRBJ1-1, is EAGVAQSPRYKIIEKRQSVAFWCNPISGHATLYWYQQILGQGPKLLIQFQNNGVVDDSQLPKDRFSAERLKGVDSTLKIQPAKLEDSAVYLCASSSLRQVGTFFGQGTRLTVV.

The chain employs TRBV5-4 and TRBJ1-1; D might be TRBD1 (6 bases). CDR1 and CDR2 (germline): SGHNT, YYREEE (reference sequence). This CDR3 is built from 14 residues. Trimming removed 2 bases from V and 1 base from J, with 9 bases in between. This chain's CDR3 is CASSFGTRNTEAFF. Here the CDR3 DNA reads TGTGCCAGCAGCTTCGGGACAAGGAACACTGAAGCTTTCTTT.

This clone was counted between two and nine times. The V gene is TRBV5-6, the J gene TRBJ1-1; 7 nucleotides match TRBD1. The CDR3 has 16 residues. Losses at the gene ends were 3 bases for V and 0 bases for J; bases not matched to a gene: 8. Germline V gives CDR1 SGHDT, CDR2 YYEEEE. The CDR3 region has the DNA TGTGCCAGCAGCTCCCTAGACAGGGTGGTGAACACTGAAGCTTTCTTT. It specifies CASSSLDRVVNTEAFF. The full variable domain, completed using reference TRBV5-6 and TRBJ1-1, is DAGVTQSPTHLIKTRGQQVTLRCSPKSGHDTVSWYQQALGQGPQFIFQYYEEEERQRGNFPDRFSGHQFPNYSSELNVNALLLGDSALYLCASSSLDRVVNTEAFFGQGTRLTVV.

This clone was seen a single time. The genes are TRBV9 and TRBJ2-5; D is possibly TRBD1 (6 bases). V was shortened by 0 bases and J by 5 bases, with 14 bases between the two germline ends. Germline V CDR1 and CDR2: SGDLS, YYNGEE. This CDR3 has 15 residues. CDR3 bases: TGTGCCAGCAGCGTAGTTGGGGGCGCATGGGAGACCCAGTACTTC. Its translation is CASSVVGGAWETQYF.

This chain connects TRBV6-5 to TRBJ1-2; 7 bases fit TRBD1. The CDR3 length is 15 residues. Germline values: CDR1 MNHEY, CDR2 SVGAGI. Losses at the gene ends were 6 bases for V and 4 bases for J; bases not matched to a gene: 11. Here the CDR3 reads CASRGPRQGGYGYTF. The DNA of the CDR3 is TGTGCCAGCAGGGGCCCTCGTCAGGGGGGCTATGGCTACACCTTC.

This clone was found a few times. The chain joins TRBV9 to TRBJ2-2; the D gene is possibly TRBD2 (5 bases). CDR3 length: 15 residues. Deletions cut 2 bases from V and 1 base from J, with 9 bases between. Germline-derived CDR1 and CDR2 are SGDLS and YYNGEE. CDR3: CASSVRGLNTGELFF. DNA of the CDR3: TGTGCCAGCAGCGTCCGCGGGTTGAACACCGGGGAGCTGTTTTTT.

A few counts support this clone. This sequence joins TRBV7-2 and TRBJ2-3; 7 positions agree with TRBD2. The CDR3 consists of 14 residues. Germline V gene data show CDR1 as SGHTA and CDR2 as FQGNSA. This CDR3 is CAGGGRFGTDTQYF. Written as DNA, the CDR3 is TGTGCGGGGGGAGGGAGGTTCGGCACAGATACGCAGTATTTT.

This clone showed up just a few times. The chain recombines TRBV6-1 with TRBJ1-3; TRBD1 might be the D (6 bases). This CDR3 contains 15 residues. CDR1 and CDR2 (germline): MNHNS, SASEGT. The V and J ends lost 2 bases and 2 bases respectively, with 10 bases between them. The CDR3 sequence: CASSELTGTGNTIYF. The CDR3 nucleotides are TGTGCCAGCAGTGAATTAACAGGGACTGGAAACACCATATATTTT.

The CDR3 coding sequence is TGTGCCATCAGTGAGAGGCAGGGAGGATATGGCTACACCTTC. Translated, it gives CAISERQGGYGYTF. The genes are TRBV10-3 and TRBJ1-2, with D tentatively TRBD1 (5 bases). The V gene's germline CDR1 is ENHRY and CDR2 SYGVKD. The V end lost 2 bases, the J end lost 5 bases, and 12 bases lay between the germline ends. The CDR3 extends over 14 amino acids.

In its sample, this clone was seen a few times. The chain uses TRBV30 and TRBJ2-5; 14 nucleotides align to TRBD2. The CDR3 contains 14 residues. The V gene end was trimmed by 3 bases and the J gene end by 5 bases; junction bases not matched to a gene: 2. Germline-derived CDR1 and CDR2 are GTSNPN and SVGIG (reference sequence). CDR3 bases: TGTGCCTGGAGGGGGACTAGCGGGAGTGAGACCCAGTACTTC. Amino acid sequence: CAWRGTSGSETQYF.